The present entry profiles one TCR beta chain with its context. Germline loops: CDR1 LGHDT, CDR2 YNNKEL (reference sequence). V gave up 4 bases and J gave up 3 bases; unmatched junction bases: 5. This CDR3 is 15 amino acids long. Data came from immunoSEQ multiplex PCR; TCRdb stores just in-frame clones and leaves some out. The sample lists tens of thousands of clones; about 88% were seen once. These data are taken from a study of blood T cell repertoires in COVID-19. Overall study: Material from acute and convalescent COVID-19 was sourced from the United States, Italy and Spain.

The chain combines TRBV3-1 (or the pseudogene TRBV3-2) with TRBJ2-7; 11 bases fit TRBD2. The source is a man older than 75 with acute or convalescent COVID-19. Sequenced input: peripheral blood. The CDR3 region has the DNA TGTGCCAGCAGCCTGTTAACTAGCGGGAGCTACGAGCAGTACTTC. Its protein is CASSLLTSGSYEQYF.